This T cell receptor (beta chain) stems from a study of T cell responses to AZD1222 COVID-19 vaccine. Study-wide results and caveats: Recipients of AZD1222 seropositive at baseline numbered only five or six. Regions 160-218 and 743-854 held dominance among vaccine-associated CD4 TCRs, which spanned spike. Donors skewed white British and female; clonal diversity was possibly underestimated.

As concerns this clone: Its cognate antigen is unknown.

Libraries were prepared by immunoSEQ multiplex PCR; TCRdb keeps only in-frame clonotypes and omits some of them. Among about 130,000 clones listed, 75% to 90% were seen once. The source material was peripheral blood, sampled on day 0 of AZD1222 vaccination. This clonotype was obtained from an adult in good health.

The CDR3 loop is CASSLTGGETQYF. CDR3 sequence (DNA): TGTGCCAGCAGTTTAACAGGGGGCGAGACCCAGTACTTC. This chain connects TRBV28 to TRBJ2-5; 9 bases match TRBD1. The germline V gene encodes CDR1 MDHEN and CDR2 SYDVKM. V lost 2 bases to trimming and J lost 5 bases; unmatched junction nucleotides: 0. The CDR3 is 13 residues long.